The 20 T cell receptor beta chains below come from one sample, sequenced in a study of shared clonotypes between healthy human individuals. Profiled with immunoSEQ multiplex PCR; TCRdb holds only in-frame clones, not every one. This sample has some 200,000 clones, with around 93% found just once. Sequenced: naive CD4+ T cells sorted from blood. The sample's subset: CD45RA+ positively selected. Every receptor here comes from a woman in her twenties or thirties in good health.

This rearrangement joins TRBV30 to TRBJ1-5; TRBD1 might be the D (5 bases). This CDR3 has 15 amino acids. From germline, CDR1 is GTSNPN and CDR2 SVGIG (reference sequence). Trimming pared 3 bases from V and 3 bases from J, leaving 15 bases between. CDR3 residues: CAWRTPRGLNQPQHF. In DNA, the CDR3 is TGTGCCTGGAGGACACCAAGGGGCCTCAATCAGCCCCAGCATTTT.

The rearrangement uses TRBV11-2 and TRBJ2-2; D unresolved. Germline loops: CDR1 SGHAT, CDR2 FQNNGV. This CDR3 is 17 amino acids long. Between the trimmed V and J ends, which lost 2 bases and 2 bases, there was a span of 15 bases. DNA of the CDR3: TGTGCCAGCAGCTTATTGGGCACCAGTAGAAACACCGGGGAGCTGTTTTTT. This gives the protein CASSLLGTSRNTGELFF.

The chain has TRBV6-6 and TRBJ1-5, with D perhaps matching TRBD1 (5 bases). The CDR3 contains 15 residues. V was shortened by 5 bases and J by 0 bases, with 11 bases between the two germline ends. Germline V gene data show CDR1 as MNHNY and CDR2 as SVGAGI (reference sequence). CDR3 amino acids: CASSRGRNSNQPQHF. CDR3 sequence (DNA): TGTGCCAGCAGTAGGGGTCGGAATAGCAATCAGCCCCAGCATTTT.

The rearrangement uses TRBV19 and TRBJ1-1; D perhaps matches TRBD1 (5 bases). Trimming took off 8 bases at V and 5 bases at J, with 18 bases between the two ends. This CDR3 has 14 residues. Germline lookup yields CDR1 LNHDA and CDR2 SQIVND (reference sequence). Here the CDR3 reads CASGEGSLSTEAFF. CDR3 sequence (DNA): TGTGCCAGTGGCGAGGGGTCGTTATCGACTGAAGCTTTCTTT. The full variable domain, rest sourced from reference TRBV19 and TRBJ1-1, is DGGITQSPKYLFRKEGQNVTLSCEQNLNHDAMYWYRQDPGQGLRLIYYSQIVNDFQKGDIAEGYSVSREKKESFPLTVTSAQKNPTAFYLCASGEGSLSTEAFFGQGTRLTVV.

V gene TRBV5-8 combines with J gene TRBJ1-2; D is possibly TRBD1 (6 bases). The germline V gene has CDR1 SGHTS and CDR2 YDEGEE. The CDR3 covers 14 residues. V lost 6 bases and J 2 bases, leaving 14 bases between the germline ends. CDR3 protein: CASTLWRGNYGYTF. CDR3 nucleotides: TGTGCCAGCACGCTCTGGAGGGGGAACTATGGCTACACCTTC. Looking up the rest from reference TRBV5-8 and TRBJ1-2 gives the full variable domain: EAGVTQSPTHLIKTRGQQATLRCSPISGHTSVYWYQQALGLGLQFLLWYDEGEERNRGNFPPRFSGRQFPNYSSELNVNALELEDSALYLCASTLWRGNYGYTFGSGTRLTVV.

The J gene is TRBJ1-4, the V gene TRBV28; a weak D match, TRBD1 (6 bases). The CDR3 has 14 residues. CDR1 is MDHEN and CDR2 is SYDVKM in the germline V gene. With 6 bases removed from V and 8 bases from J, the gap between germline ends came to 16 bases. The chain's CDR3 is CASSPQGVLEKLFF. The DNA for the CDR3 is TGTGCCAGCAGCCCACAGGGAGTTTTAGAAAAACTGTTTTTT.

The genes are TRBV7-6 and TRBJ2-7; 8 bases line up with TRBD2. V lost 5 bases to trimming and J lost 7 bases; unmatched junction nucleotides: 13. From germline, CDR1 is SGHVS and CDR2 FNYEAQ. The CDR3 has 15 residues. CDR3: CASSPRGGPVGEQYF. Here the CDR3 DNA reads TGTGCCAGCAGCCCCCGGGGGGGCCCGGTGGGTGAGCAGTACTTC.

The CDR3 spells CASSLYAGGIGNQPQHF. Written as DNA, the CDR3 is TGTGCCAGCAGCTTGTACGCAGGGGGCATTGGCAATCAGCCCCAGCATTTT. This sequence joins TRBV5-8 and TRBJ1-5, with TRBD1 matching over 8 bases. With V trimmed by 1 base and J by 2 bases, 8 bases remained unmatched. Germline assignment: CDR1 SGHTS and CDR2 YDEGEE. The CDR3 has 17 amino acids.

J is TRBJ2-5 and V is TRBV30; D remains ambiguous. Looked up from germline, CDR1 is GTSNPN and CDR2 is SVGIG (reference sequence). V gave up 2 bases and J gave up 4 bases, with 11 bases separating them. The CDR3 loop spans 13 amino acids. The CDR3 region is CAWSSAASETQYF. The CDR3 coding sequence is TGTGCCTGGAGTTCGGCAGCGTCAGAGACCCAGTACTTC.

This chain connects TRBV28 to TRBJ1-4; D call uncertain. V lost 6 bases and J lost 0, with 8 bases in between. The CDR3 spans 14 residues. Germline V lookup: CDR1 MDHEN, CDR2 SYDVKM. CDR3 sequence (DNA): TGTGCCAGCAGCTTACATACAACTAATGAAAAACTGTTTTTT. Its translation is CASSLHTTNEKLFF.

V and J are TRBV6-6 and TRBJ2-7; 8 bases are shared with TRBD1. This CDR3 has 14 amino acids. Trimming removed 6 bases from V and 0 bases from J; junction bases left unmatched: 4. The germline V gene encodes CDR1 MNHNY and CDR2 SVGAGI (reference sequence). CDR3 protein: CASRRTGPSYEQYF. CDR3 nucleotides: TGTGCCAGCAGACGGACAGGGCCCTCCTACGAGCAGTACTTC.

The chain employs TRBV13 and TRBJ2-7; 9 bases align to TRBD1. V lost 7 bases, J lost 5 bases, and 9 bases stayed unmatched. Germline CDR1 is PRHDT and CDR2 is FYEKMQ (reference sequence). The CDR3 runs 14 residues. CDR3 coding DNA: TGTGCCAGCACGCTACAGGGGGCTTTAAACGAGCAGTACTTC. Its translation: CASTLQGALNEQYF. The whole variable domain, remainder taken from reference TRBV13 and TRBJ2-7, is AAGVIQSPRHLIKEKRETATLKCYPIPRHDTVYWYQQGPGQDPQFLISFYEKMQSDKGSIPDRFSAQQFSDYHSELNMSSLELGDSALYFCASTLQGALNEQYFGPGTRLTVT.

A few counts support this clone. The chain carries TRBV28 and TRBJ1-5; maybe TRBD1 (5 bases). The V gene lost 7 bases and the J gene lost 2 bases, with 12 bases spanning the gap. Per germline, CDR1 MDHEN and CDR2 SYDVKM. This CDR3 spans 14 amino acids. The CDR3 DNA sequence: TGTGCCAGCAACCAGGGAACGGGCAATCAGCCCCAGCATTTT. Encoded protein: CASNQGTGNQPQHF. The full variable domain, rest sourced from reference TRBV28 and TRBJ1-5, is DVKVTQSSRYLVKRTGEKVFLECVQDMDHENMFWYRQDPGLGLRLIYFSYDVKMKEKGDIPEGYSVSREKKERFSLILESASTNQTSMYLCASNQGTGNQPQHFGDGTRLSIL.

The V gene is TRBV5-1, the J gene TRBJ2-3; 7 bases align to TRBD1. Unmatched junction bases numbered 3, after V lost 0 bases and J lost 5 bases. Germline-derived CDR1 and CDR2 are SGHRS and YFSETQ. This CDR3 is 14 amino acids long. CDR3 amino acids: CASSLDRGRDTQYF. The CDR3 bases are TGCGCCAGCAGCTTGGACAGGGGAAGAGATACGCAGTATTTT. The whole variable domain, remainder taken from reference TRBV5-1 and TRBJ2-3, is KAGVTQTPRYLIKTRGQQVTLSCSPISGHRSVSWYQQTPGQGLQFLFEYFSETQRNKGNFPGRFSGRQFSNSRSEMNVSTLELGDSALYLCASSLDRGRDTQYFGPGTRLTVL.

A word on this clone: In the same sample, other DNA sequences code for this CDR3. The DNA for the CDR3 is TGCAGTGCTAGAGGGGTGAATGAGCAGTTCTTC. This translates into CSARGVNEQFF. The V and J genes are TRBV20-1 and TRBJ2-1; the D is unclear. The CDR3 runs 11 residues. The germline CDR1 and CDR2 sequences are DFQATT and SNEGSKA (reference sequence). V gave up 1 base and J gave up 7 bases, with 5 bases separating them.

The chain couples TRBV27 to TRBJ2-5, with 9 bases lining up with TRBD1. The DNA end is a closer match to TRBJ2-7, so the J assignment may be wrong. This CDR3 has 14 amino acids. Germline CDR1 and CDR2: MNHEY and SMNVEV (reference sequence). The CDR3 DNA reads as TGTGCCAGCAGTCATGGGACAGGGACCTACGAGCAGTACTTC. Translation: CASSHGTGTYEQYF.

The chain carries TRBV2 and TRBJ2-7, with 16 positions matching TRBD2. The germline V gene encodes CDR1 SNHLY and CDR2 FYNNEI. The ends lost 4 bases at V and 5 bases at J; junction bases unmatched: 8. This CDR3 has 17 residues. The CDR3 DNA reads TGTGCCAGCAGTGGAGGGACTAGCGGGAGGGCCTTCGACGAGCAGTACTTC. As protein: CASSGGTSGRAFDEQYF. Combining the CDR3 with reference TRBV2 and TRBJ2-7 gives the whole variable domain EPEVTQTPSHQVTQMGQEVILRCVPISNHLYFYWYRQILGQKVEFLVSFYNNEISEKSEIFDDQFSVERPDGSNFTLKIRSTKLEDSAMYFCASSGGTSGRAFDEQYFGPGTRLTVT.

This clone was detected a few times. The J gene is TRBJ2-7, the V gene TRBV28; D might be TRBD1 (5 bases). V shed 6 bases and J shed 6 bases, with 15 bases lying between them. This CDR3 comprises 13 residues. Germline V lookup: CDR1 MDHEN, CDR2 SYDVKM. The DNA for the CDR3 is TGTGCCAGCAGGCTTAGGGGCGTAGGCGAGCAGTACTTC. This translates into CASRLRGVGEQYF.

The chain has TRBV11-1 and TRBJ2-7; D is unresolved. The CDR3 is 15 amino acids. Germline lookup yields CDR1 SGHAT and CDR2 FQDESV (reference sequence). V lost 0 bases to trimming and J lost 9 bases, with 18 bases between them. The CDR3 nucleotides read TGTGCCAGCAGCTTAGCCGGGCAATATGCAGGTGGGCAGTACTTC. Translation gives CASSLAGQYAGGQYF.

V gene TRBV18 combines with J gene TRBJ2-7, with TRBD2 matching over 13 bases. Per germline, CDR1 KGHSH and CDR2 LQKENI. V dropped 5 bases and J dropped 6; count of bases not matched to a gene: 4. The CDR3 contains 14 residues. The CDR3 reads CASSRLAGGGEQYF. In nucleotides, the CDR3 is TGTGCCAGCTCAAGACTAGCGGGAGGAGGCGAGCAGTACTTC.